What follows is one T cell receptor (beta chain) and its context. Its matching antigen is unknown. The CDR3 length is 15 residues. V lost 0 bases, J lost 1 base, and 6 bases lay in between. The germline CDR1 and CDR2 sequences are SGHTA and FQGNSA. These data originate in a study of identifying expanded T cells in peripheral blood. Regarding the study as a whole: Roughly two-week clone count variance significantly increased as total template count grew. Technical replicates showed roughly 1.2 changed clones; two weeks 15 to 20; four weeks 19.

Clones were sequenced by immunoSEQ multiplex PCR, and TCRdb holds only the in-frame ones, with some missing. The sample gives roughly 82,000 clones, 70% to 90% of which show up once; about 18% is in the top ten. Healthy donors had no documented immune events, such as infections, while sampled. The TCR was taken from a person aged 18 to 75 in good health. The sequencing sample was made of blood. The V gene is TRBV7-2, the J gene TRBJ2-2; possibly TRBD1 for D (5 bases). The CDR3 DNA reads TGTGCCAGCAGCTTAGCGGGGCAGAACACCGGGGAGCTGTTTTTT. Protein product: CASSLAGQNTGELFF.